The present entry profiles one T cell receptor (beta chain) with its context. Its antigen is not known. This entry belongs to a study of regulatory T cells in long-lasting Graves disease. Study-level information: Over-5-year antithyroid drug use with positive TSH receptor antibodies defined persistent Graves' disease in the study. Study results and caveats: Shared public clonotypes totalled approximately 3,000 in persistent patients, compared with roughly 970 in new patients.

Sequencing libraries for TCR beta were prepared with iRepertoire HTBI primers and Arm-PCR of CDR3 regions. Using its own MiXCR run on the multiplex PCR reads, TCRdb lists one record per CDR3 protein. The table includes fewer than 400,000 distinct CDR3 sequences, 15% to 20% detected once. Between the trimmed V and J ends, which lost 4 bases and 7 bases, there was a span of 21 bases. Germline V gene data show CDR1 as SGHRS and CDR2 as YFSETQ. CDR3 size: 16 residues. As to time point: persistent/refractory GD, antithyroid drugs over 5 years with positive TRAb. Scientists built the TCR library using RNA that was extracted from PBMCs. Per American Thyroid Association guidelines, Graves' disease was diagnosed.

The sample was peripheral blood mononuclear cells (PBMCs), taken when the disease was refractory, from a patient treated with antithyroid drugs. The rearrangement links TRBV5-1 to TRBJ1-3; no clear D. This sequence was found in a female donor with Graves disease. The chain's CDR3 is CASSLWTGSTGNTIYF. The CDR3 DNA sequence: TGCGCCAGCAGCCTGTGGACGGGCTCTACGGGGAACACCATATATTTT.